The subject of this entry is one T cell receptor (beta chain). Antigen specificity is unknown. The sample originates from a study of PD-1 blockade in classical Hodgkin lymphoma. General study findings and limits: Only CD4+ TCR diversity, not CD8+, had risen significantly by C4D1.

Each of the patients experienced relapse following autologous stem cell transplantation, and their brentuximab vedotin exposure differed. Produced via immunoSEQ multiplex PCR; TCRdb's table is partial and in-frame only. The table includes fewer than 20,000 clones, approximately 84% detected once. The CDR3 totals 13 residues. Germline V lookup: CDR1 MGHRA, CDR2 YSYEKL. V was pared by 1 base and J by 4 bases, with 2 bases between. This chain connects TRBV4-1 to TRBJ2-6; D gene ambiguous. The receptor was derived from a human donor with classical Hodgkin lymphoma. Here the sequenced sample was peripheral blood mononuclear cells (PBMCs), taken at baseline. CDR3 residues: CASSQAGANVLTF. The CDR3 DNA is TGCGCCAGCAGCCAAGCCGGGGCCAACGTCCTGACTTTC.